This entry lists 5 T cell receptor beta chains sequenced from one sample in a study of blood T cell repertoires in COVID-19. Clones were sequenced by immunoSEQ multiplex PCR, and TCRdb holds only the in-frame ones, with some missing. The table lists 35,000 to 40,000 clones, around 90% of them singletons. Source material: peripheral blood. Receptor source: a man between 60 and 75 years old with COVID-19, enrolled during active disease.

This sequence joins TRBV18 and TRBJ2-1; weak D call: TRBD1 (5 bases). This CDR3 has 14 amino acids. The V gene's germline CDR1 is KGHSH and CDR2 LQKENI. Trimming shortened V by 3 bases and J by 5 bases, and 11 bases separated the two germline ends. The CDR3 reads CASSPGQRHNEQFF. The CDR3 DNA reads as TGTGCCAGCTCACCGGGGCAGCGCCACAATGAGCAGTTCTTC. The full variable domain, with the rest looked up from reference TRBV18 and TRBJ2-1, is NAGVMQNPRHLVRRRGQEARLRCSPMKGHSHVYWYRQLPEEGLKFMVYLQKENIIDESGMPKERFSAEFPKEGPSILRIQQVVRGDSAAYFCASSPGQRHNEQFFGPGTRLTVL.

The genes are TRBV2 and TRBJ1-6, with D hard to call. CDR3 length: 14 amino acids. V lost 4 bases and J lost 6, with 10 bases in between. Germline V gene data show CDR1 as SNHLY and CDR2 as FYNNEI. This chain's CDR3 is CASSVSGVNSPLHF. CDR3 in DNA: TGTGCCAGCAGTGTTTCCGGTGTTAATTCACCCCTCCACTTT.

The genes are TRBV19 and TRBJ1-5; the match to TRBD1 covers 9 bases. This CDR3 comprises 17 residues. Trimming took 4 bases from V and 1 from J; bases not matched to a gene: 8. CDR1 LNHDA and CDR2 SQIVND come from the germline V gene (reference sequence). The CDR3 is CASSRGQGEGSNQPQHF. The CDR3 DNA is TGTGCCAGTAGTAGGGGACAGGGAGAGGGGAGCAATCAGCCCCAGCATTTT.

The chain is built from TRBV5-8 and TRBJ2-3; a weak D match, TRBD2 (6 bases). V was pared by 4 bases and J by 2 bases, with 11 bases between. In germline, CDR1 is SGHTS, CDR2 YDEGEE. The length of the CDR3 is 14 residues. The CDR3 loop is CASSPGLPTDTQYF. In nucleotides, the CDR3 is TGTGCCAGCAGCCCAGGACTACCCACAGATACGCAGTATTTT.

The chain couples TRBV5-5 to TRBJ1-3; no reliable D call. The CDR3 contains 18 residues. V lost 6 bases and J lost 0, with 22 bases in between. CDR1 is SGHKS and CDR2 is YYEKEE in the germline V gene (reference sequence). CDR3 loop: CASIHHPYNSRSGNTIYF. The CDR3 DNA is TGTGCCAGCATCCACCACCCTTACAATAGCCGCTCTGGAAACACCATATATTTT.